The 15 T cell receptor beta chains below all came from one sample that was sequenced in a study of CD8 T cells in ankylosing spondylitis. MiXCR, run by TCRdb on the 5' RACE reads, gives a single entry per CDR3 protein. The data contain some 130,000 distinct CDR3 sequences, around 7.9% of them singletons. Sample: blood, either unsorted or a sorted T cell fraction (not recorded which). The origin of the receptors is a female donor with ankylosing spondylitis or in good health (not recorded which).

The chain carries TRBV25-1 and TRBJ2-5, with TRBD1 matching over 10 bases. The CDR3 spans 15 residues. Germline CDR1 is MGHDK and CDR2 is SYGVNS. With 6 bases clipped from V and 2 bases from J, the junction kept 6 bases outside the gene matches. CDR3 nucleotide sequence: TGTGCCAGCAGATCGGGACAGGGGTTGCAAGAGACCCAGTACTTC. This encodes CASRSGQGLQETQYF.

This clonotype has at least ten counts. The chain links TRBV7-2 to TRBJ2-5, with TRBD2 as a possible D gene (6 bases). CDR3 length: 14 amino acids. Germline CDR1 reads SGHTA; CDR2 reads FQGNSA. Trimming took off 1 base at V and 3 bases at J, with 9 bases between the two ends. CDR3 bases: TGTGCCAGCAGCTTAGTACTAGCTAAAGAGACCCAGTACTTC. It translates to CASSLVLAKETQYF.

This clonotype has ten or more counts. The CDR3: CASSQVPSGYTF. In DNA form, the CDR3 reads TGCGCCAGCAGCCAAGTCCCCTCCGGCTACACCTTC. The chain joins TRBV4-1 to TRBJ1-2; D unclear. The CDR3 has 12 amino acids. Per the germline V gene, CDR1 is MGHRA and CDR2 is YSYEKL. V dropped 1 base and J dropped 8 bases, with 8 bases sitting between them.

The sample holds many counts of this clonotype. This chain connects TRBV27 to TRBJ2-4, with TRBD2 matching over 12 bases. CDR1 and CDR2 (germline): MNHEY, SMNVEV (reference sequence). Trimming cost V 4 bases and J 0 bases; bases outside gene matches: 4. The CDR3 has 17 amino acids. CDR3 protein: CASSSTSGGIAKNIQYF. Here the CDR3 DNA reads TGTGCCAGCAGTTCGACTAGCGGGGGTATAGCCAAAAACATTCAGTACTTC.

This clonotype was seen many times. CDR3 sequence (DNA): TGTGCCAGCAGTGAAGCGTCTGGGACAAGTGAAGGCTACACCTTC. Its protein is CASSEASGTSEGYTF. The V gene is TRBV2, the J gene TRBJ1-2, with a possible D match to TRBD1 (6 bases). Germline V gene lookup returns CDR1 SNHLY and CDR2 FYNNEI. V lost 0 bases, J lost 8 bases, and 16 bases lay in between. The CDR3 has 15 residues.

This clonotype showed up many times. The V and J genes are TRBV3-1 and TRBJ2-4, with 7 positions matching TRBD2. The CDR3 covers 15 residues. Germline V gene data show CDR1 as LGHDT and CDR2 as YNNKEL (reference sequence). J gave up 4 bases and V 2 bases, and 5 bases lay outside the gene matches. CDR3 loop: CASSQTSAGKNIQYF. The CDR3 DNA sequence: TGTGCCAGCAGCCAAACTAGCGCCGGAAAAAACATTCAGTACTTC.

This clonotype was counted ten times or more. This rearrangement joins TRBV20-1 to TRBJ1-6; possibly TRBD1 for D (6 bases). Trimming shortened V by 3 bases and J by 10 bases, and 13 bases separated the two germline ends. The germline V gene has CDR1 DFQATT and CDR2 SNEGSKA (reference sequence). The CDR3 runs 13 residues. CDR3 nucleotides: TGCAGTGCTAGCGCGGGGGGGCCATCACCCCTCCACTTT. This gives the protein CSASAGGPSPLHF.

There are a few counts of this clonotype. V is TRBV5-4 and J is TRBJ1-1, with D maybe TRBD1 (5 bases). Deletions cut 0 bases from V and 5 bases from J, with 11 bases between. Germline V gives CDR1 SGHNT, CDR2 YYREEE (reference sequence). The length of the CDR3 is 14 residues. The CDR3 DNA reads as TGTGCCAGCAGCTTGGGACAGACGGGGACTGAAGCTTTCTTT. Its protein is CASSLGQTGTEAFF.

The sample holds many counts of this clonotype. J is TRBJ1-2 and V is TRBV9, with D possibly TRBD1 on 5 matching bases. Germline V gene data show CDR1 as SGDLS and CDR2 as YYNGEE. V shed 0 bases and J shed 4 bases, with 22 bases lying between them. The CDR3 consists of 18 residues. CDR3 amino acids: CASSVDWGLSSRRYGYTF. The DNA of the CDR3 is TGTGCCAGCAGCGTAGATTGGGGGTTGAGCAGCCGACGCTATGGCTACACCTTC.

Ten or more counts support this clonotype. The chain joins TRBV7-9 to TRBJ2-1, with D possibly being TRBD1 (6 bases). CDR3 length: 13 amino acids. With 5 bases removed from V and 7 bases from J, the gap between germline ends came to 12 bases. In germline, CDR1 is SEHNR, CDR2 FQNEAQ (reference sequence). CDR3 region: CASSAPGANEQFF. CDR3 DNA sequence: TGTGCCAGCAGCGCCCCAGGGGCGAATGAGCAGTTCTTC.

This clonotype was found many times. This chain uses TRBV12-3 or TRBV12-4 with TRBJ1-1; no firm D call. The CDR3 runs 12 residues. The germline V and J ends were trimmed by 6 bases and 6 bases, with 11 bases remaining between them. The CDR3 sequence is CASRSGGSEAFF. For the CDR3, the DNA is TGTGCCAGCAGGTCAGGTGGGTCTGAAGCTTTCTTT.

Ten or more counts support this clonotype. The chain is built from TRBV25-1 and TRBJ2-7; 8 bases line up with TRBD1. CDR3 size: 13 residues. The germline CDR1 and CDR2 sequences are MGHDK and SYGVNS. With 5 bases clipped from V and 4 bases from J, the junction kept 4 bases outside the gene matches. The CDR3 DNA sequence: TGTGCCAGCAGTCACCAGGGGGCTTACGAGCAGTACTTC. This encodes CASSHQGAYEQYF.

This clonotype was observed at least ten times. The V call is TRBV29-1, the J call TRBJ2-7, with 8 bases lining up with TRBD1. The germline V gene has CDR1 SQVTM and CDR2 ANQGSEA. The CDR3 contains 15 residues. V shed 4 bases, J shed 5 bases, and the junction held 13 bases outside the gene matches. As DNA, the CDR3 is TGCAGCGTTGGGGATCCGTGGACAGGGACCGACGAGCAGTACTTC. Translating gives CSVGDPWTGTDEQYF.

The gene calls are TRBV6-1 and TRBJ2-7; 8 bases line up with TRBD1. Trimming removed 6 bases from V and 5 bases from J; junction bases left unmatched: 9. CDR3 length: 14 amino acids. CDR1 and CDR2 (germline): MNHNS, SASEGT. The CDR3 protein is CASSQGARSDEQYF. In DNA form, the CDR3 reads TGTGCCAGCAGCCAGGGGGCGCGATCCGACGAGCAGTACTTC.

At least ten counts were recorded for this clonotype. This chain connects TRBV10-3 to TRBJ1-2; TRBD1 aligns across 9 bases. CDR3 size: 13 residues. V shed 8 bases, J shed 8 bases, and the junction held 9 bases outside the gene matches. The germline CDR1 and CDR2 sequences are ENHRY and SYGVKD. The CDR3 here is CAIFNTGGDGYTF. CDR3 DNA sequence: TGTGCCATCTTTAACACAGGGGGCGACGGCTACACCTTC.